This TCR beta chain was obtained from a study of monozygotic twins with inflammatory bowel disease. Study-level findings and limits: The sharing of clonotypes with others was lower in IBD patients than in healthy twins, especially with disease activity. Against healthy co-twins, IBD patients had lower TCRbeta diversity (measured by inverse Simpson).

Details on this clonotype: Its antigen is unknown.

Per the germline V gene, CDR1 is SQVTM and CDR2 is ANQGSEA. CDR3 length equals 12 residues. One entry per CDR3 protein, without DNA, is what TCRdb gives after re-calling the 5' RACE reads. Here the sample table reports 110,000 to 150,000 distinct CDR3 sequences. The sequence derives from a human donor with ulcerative colitis or Crohn's disease, or a healthy co-twin of an affected twin (not recorded which). The chain has TRBV29-1 and TRBJ2-5. The sequenced material came from blood. This CDR3 is CSVEDVGQAQYF.